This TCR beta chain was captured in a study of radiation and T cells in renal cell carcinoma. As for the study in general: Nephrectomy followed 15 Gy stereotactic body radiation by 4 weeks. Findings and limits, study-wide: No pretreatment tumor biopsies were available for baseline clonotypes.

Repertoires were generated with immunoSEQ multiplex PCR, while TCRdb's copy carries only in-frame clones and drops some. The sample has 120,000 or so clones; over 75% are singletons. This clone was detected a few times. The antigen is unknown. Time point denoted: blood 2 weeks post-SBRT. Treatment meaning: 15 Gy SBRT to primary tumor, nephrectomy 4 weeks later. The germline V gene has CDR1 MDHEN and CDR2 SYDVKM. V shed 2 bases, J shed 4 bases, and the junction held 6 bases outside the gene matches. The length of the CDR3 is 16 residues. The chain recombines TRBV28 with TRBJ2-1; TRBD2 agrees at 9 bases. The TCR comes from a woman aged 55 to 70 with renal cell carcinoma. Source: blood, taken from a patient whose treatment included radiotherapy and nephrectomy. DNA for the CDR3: TGTGCCAGCAGTTTAACTGGTAGCGGGGGATACAATGAGCAGTTCTTC. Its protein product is CASSLTGSGGYNEQFF.